These 2 T cell receptor beta chains share one sample of origin, sequenced in a study of CD8 T cells in Susac syndrome. After extraction with the RNeasy kit, 0.5 to 1 ug of the RNA was reverse transcribed using random hexamers. Using its own MiXCR run on the immunoSEQ multiplex PCR reads, TCRdb lists one record per CDR3 protein. The sample has around 110,000 distinct CDR3 sequences, less than 95% seen once. The sample consisted of CD8+ T cells from PBMCs. Source of these receptors: a human donor with Susac syndrome.

The chain is built from TRBV7-8 and TRBJ1-6; D gene ambiguous. Germline V gives CDR1 SGHVS, CDR2 FQNEAQ. The CDR3 loop spans 17 amino acids. V lost 1 base and J 7 bases, leaving 17 bases between the germline ends. This CDR3 is CASSLVAGWAGNSPLHF. CDR3 bases: TGTGCCAGCAGCTTAGTTGCGGGCTGGGCGGGAAATTCACCCCTCCACTTT.

The chain has TRBV6-6 and TRBJ2-1; D unresolved. The V and J ends lost 0 bases and 8 bases respectively, with 5 bases between them. There are 12 residues in the CDR3. Germline-derived CDR1 and CDR2 are MNHNY and SVGAGI (reference sequence). CDR3 sequence: CASSYSPHEQFF. The CDR3 DNA reads TGTGCCAGCAGTTACTCCCCCCATGAGCAGTTCTTC.